The T cell receptor (beta chain) described here comes from a study of blood T cell repertoires in COVID-19. Sequenced by immunoSEQ multiplex PCR; TCRdb stores in-frame clones only, minus some. The sample includes about 70,000 clones, approximately 91% of them seen just once. The CDR3 runs 13 residues. Trimming at V came to 5 bases and at J to 6 bases, leaving 4 bases not matched to a gene. The germline V gene has CDR1 MDHEN and CDR2 SYDVKM. V and J are TRBV28 and TRBJ2-1, with 7 nucleotides matching TRBD1. The clonotype was recovered from a man between 45 and 60 years old with COVID-19, enrolled during active disease. Source material: peripheral blood. This chain's CDR3 is CASSETGLNEQFF. CDR3 DNA sequence: TGTGCCAGCAGTGAGACAGGGCTCAATGAGCAGTTCTTC.